Described below is a single T cell receptor (beta chain) sequence and its context. Its antigen specificity is not known. No much larger clonotype is one base removed from it; base qualities were not supplied. The data were taken from a study (dated by TCRdb to between 2014 and 2017). Notes on the research overall: The study examined whether tumor-infiltrating Tregs in breast cancer are drawn from blood Tregs or arise in situ by conversion from other CD4+ T cell subsets. What the authors observed across the whole study: Tumor memory CD4+ T cell TCR gene usage clustered with blood and lymph node memory CD4+ cells and lymph node naive CD4+ cells. Validation in the larger cohort was restricted to a single TCR beta V-J rearrangement rather than whole repertoires. The TCR alpha and beta sequences of tumor-infiltrating Tregs showed the greatest overlap with tumor naive CD4+ T cells, followed by blood naive CD4+ T cells.

The memory CD4+ T cell population was isolated based on a CD4+CD45RO+CD25- phenotype. Tregs, naive and memory CD4+ T cells from tumor, blood and ipsilateral draining lymph nodes of about five breast cancer patients underwent full-length TCR alpha and beta sequencing. Tumor tissue, along with lymph nodes from ipsilateral axillary dissection, was perfused with PBS, minced, and then digested using collagenase I and hyaluronidase. Sorted cell populations were confirmed by FACS to exceed 90% purity. Amplification of full-length TCR variable regions was done by 5' RACE PCR using constant-region reverse primers, and this step was followed by semi-nested PCR with Nested Universal Primer A. The ReliaPrep RNA Cell Miniprep System was used to extract total RNA, which was then reverse transcribed into 5'RACE-ready cDNA with the SMARTer RACE 5'/3' Kit. Multiplex adaptors were used to barcode the full-length TCR alpha and beta libraries, which were then sequenced on an Illumina MiSeq. In the original analysis: For each of nine subset-tissue groups, sequencing data from the five patients were pooled, and the groups were compared by unsupervised clustering of TCR gene usage. The Morisita-Horn index was used to calculate repertoire similarity, with shared sequences weighted according to their contribution to each repertoire. TCRdb passed the public sequencing reads through fastp at Q25 and MiXCR, retaining productive beta sequences. CDR3 protein sequences are deduplicated, and each keeps its most common genes and DNA. What appears here as the V and J calls and clone size reflects TCRdb's work, not the paper's. The sample table contains under 45,000 distinct CDR3 sequences; only one count was recorded for 25% to 35% of them. The ten largest clones take up approximately 4.1% of the sample.

Sequencing used tumor-infiltrating memory CD4+ T cells sorted from the breast tumor. The cell subset or site label corresponds to: memory CD4+ T cells, CD4+CD45RO+CD25-. This TCR was sampled from a female donor with breast cancer.

The CDR3 protein is CASSGLEAGRGITEAFF. The DNA sequence is as follows: TGTGCCAGCAGTGGACTCGAGGCAGGGAGGGGCATCACTGAAGCTTTCTTT. Recombination connected TRBV25-1 to TRBJ1-1; perhaps TRBD1 is the D gene, with 5 bases matching. Inclusive of the bounding cysteine and phenylalanine, the CDR3 is 17 residues long. The CDR3 DNA has 51 bases and is translated from base 1. The V and J ends are trimmed by 4 bases and 4 bases, leaving 22 bases between them. As encoded in the germline V gene, CDR1 is MGHDK while CDR2 is SYGVNS.